Described below is a single T cell receptor beta chain sequence and its context. This entry is derived from a study of control samples from healthy donors and cancer patients. Repertoires were generated with immunoSEQ multiplex PCR, while TCRdb's copy carries only in-frame clones and drops some. Of about 150,000 clones detected, 90% to 95% appear once; the ten largest clones hold approximately 6.1%. The sequence was obtained from a man aged 40-50 years in good health. Sequencing used blood.

DNA for the CDR3: TGTGCCTGGAGTGTACGACTAGCGGGGGTTTACAATGAGCAGTTCTTC. Amino acids: CAWSVRLAGVYNEQFF. The V call is TRBV30, the J call TRBJ2-1, with 12 bases fitting TRBD2. The V gene end was trimmed by 0 bases and the J gene end by 4 bases; junction bases not matched to a gene: 4. Germline CDR1 GTSNPN, CDR2 SVGIG (reference sequence). This CDR3 has 16 amino acids.